The 18 T cell receptor beta chains below come from one sample, sequenced in a study of T cells after yellow fever vaccination. From the 5' RACE reads, TCRdb called clonotypes with MiXCR, one entry per CDR3 protein. In the table there are a few hundred thousand distinct CDR3 sequences, approximately 5.7% of which are singletons. The sequencing used PBMCs, collected 5 days after the yellow fever booster vaccination. These receptors all come from a man aged 25-40 years who received the YFV17D yellow fever vaccine.

This clonotype was counted many times. This rearrangement joins TRBV7-2 to TRBJ2-3, with 7 nucleotides matching TRBD1. Germline-derived CDR1 and CDR2 are SGHTA and FQGNSA. V gave up 0 bases and J gave up 1 base; unmatched junction bases: 7. There are 17 residues in the CDR3. The CDR3 bases are TGTGCCAGCAGCTTAGCTGAAAGGGGGCCAGGCACAGATACGCAGTATTTT. The encoded protein is CASSLAERGPGTDTQYF.

This clonotype was detected ten times or more. The chain employs TRBV9 and TRBJ1-4, with 8 bases matching TRBD1. V gave up 0 bases and J gave up 5 bases; unmatched junction bases: 0. The CDR3 is made up of 14 amino acids. Germline assignment: CDR1 SGDLS and CDR2 YYNGEE. The CDR3 sequence is CASSVGQGNEKLFF. The CDR3 nucleotides read TGTGCCAGCAGCGTAGGACAGGGGAATGAAAAACTGTTTTTT.

This clonotype was detected many times. This chain uses TRBV20-1 with TRBJ2-2, with 8 bases lining up with TRBD1. The CDR3 has 14 residues. In germline, CDR1 is DFQATT, CDR2 SNEGSKA (reference sequence). Trimming took 3 bases from V and 1 from J; bases not matched to a gene: 1. In DNA, the CDR3 is TGCAGTGCTAGCGGACAGGGGAACACCGGGGAGCTGTTTTTT. It specifies CSASGQGNTGELFF.

This clonotype was found a few times. The V and J genes are TRBV29-1 and TRBJ1-2, with D perhaps TRBD1 (5 bases). V lost 4 bases and J lost 0, with 12 bases in between. In germline, CDR1 is SQVTM, CDR2 ANQGSEA. This CDR3 contains 14 residues. CDR3 sequence: CSVGGTAANYGYTF. CDR3 bases: TGCAGCGTTGGGGGGACGGCTGCTAACTATGGCTACACCTTC.

There are a few counts of this clonotype. The chain links TRBV20-1 to TRBJ2-3; TRBD1 agrees at 10 bases. Germline CDR1 is DFQATT and CDR2 is SNEGSKA (reference sequence). This CDR3 has 18 residues. The V segment lost 1 base and the J segment 1 base; nucleotides outside the gene matches: 11. This CDR3 is CSARGWFAGTGGTDTQYF. Written as DNA, the CDR3 is TGCAGTGCTAGAGGCTGGTTTGCCGGGACAGGGGGCACAGATACGCAGTATTTT.

This clonotype was counted at least ten times. V and J are TRBV12-3 or TRBV12-4 and TRBJ2-4, with TRBD2 matching 10 bases. The CDR3 sequence is 14 residues long. V shed 4 bases, J shed 7 bases, and the junction held 4 bases outside the gene matches. The CDR3 is CASSSGLASNIQYF. In DNA, the CDR3 is TGTGCCAGCAGTTCGGGACTAGCGTCGAACATTCAGTACTTC.

This clonotype has a handful of counts. Germline is not matched at one junction end, which may reflect a read error. The chain employs TRBV20-1 and TRBJ2-5, with a tentative D call TRBD1 (6 bases). The CDR3 is 9 residues long. In germline, CDR1 is DFQATT, CDR2 SNEGSKA (reference sequence). The CDR3 is CSVVLDRRF. The DNA of the CDR3 is TGCAGTGTTGTCCTTGACAGGCGGTTC.

V is TRBV27 and J is TRBJ2-1; TRBD1 aligns across 8 bases. Germline V gives CDR1 MNHEY, CDR2 SMNVEV (reference sequence). Germline trimming cut 8 bases from V and 2 bases from J; bases unmatched to any gene: 5. The CDR3 sequence is 14 residues long. The CDR3 protein is CASRTGSPYNEQFF. Here the CDR3 DNA reads TGTGCCAGCCGGACAGGGAGCCCCTACAATGAGCAGTTCTTC.

This clonotype has at least ten counts. CDR3 in amino acids: CASSPRGVYSYEQYF. DNA of the CDR3: TGTGCCAGCAGCCCTAGGGGGGTCTACTCCTACGAGCAGTACTTC. The V and J genes are TRBV7-9 and TRBJ2-7, with D perhaps given as TRBD1 or TRBD2 (6 bases each). Trimming left V 5 bases short and J 0 bases short, with 14 bases between. Germline V lookup: CDR1 SEHNR, CDR2 FQNEAQ (reference sequence). CDR3 length: 15 residues.

In this sample, this clonotype turned up many times. The chain uses TRBV4-3 and TRBJ2-2; D is undetermined. V was pared by 5 bases and J by 0 bases, with 16 bases between. The CDR3 contains 17 residues. In germline, CDR1 is LGHNA, CDR2 YSLEER. CDR3 loop: CASSNQGVQANTGELFF. DNA for the CDR3: TGCGCCAGCAGCAACCAAGGTGTCCAGGCGAACACCGGGGAGCTGTTTTTT.

This clonotype has at least ten counts. This chain links TRBV4-1 with TRBJ2-7, with TRBD2 matching 11 bases. The CDR3 runs to 17 residues. The germline V gene has CDR1 MGHRA and CDR2 YSYEKL. V trimming: 4 bases; J trimming: 7 bases; junction bases outside the gene matches: 15. The CDR3 DNA reads as TGCGCCAGCAGCCGAGAGACTAGCGGGACAGCGCTTGGGGAGCAGTACTTC. Translation gives CASSRETSGTALGEQYF.

A few counts support this clonotype. The genes are TRBV29-1 and TRBJ2-3; unclear D gene. The CDR3 contains 15 residues. V lost 4 bases and J lost 1, with 15 bases in between. Germline V CDR1 and CDR2: SQVTM, ANQGSEA. The CDR3 DNA sequence: TGCAGCGTTGTCGCCCTCCCGACTGGCACAGATACGCAGTATTTT. This gives the protein CSVVALPTGTDTQYF.

The chain has TRBV30 and TRBJ2-1, with D hard to call. Germline values: CDR1 GTSNPN, CDR2 SVGIG (reference sequence). Trimming pared 0 bases from V and 4 bases from J, leaving 4 bases between. The CDR3 loop spans 12 amino acids. CDR3 residues: CAWSVRYNEQFF. The CDR3, as DNA: TGTGCCTGGAGTGTACGGTACAATGAGCAGTTCTTC.

This clonotype was seen a few times. This chain uses TRBV10-3 with TRBJ2-7; 7 bases fit TRBD1. Per the germline V gene, CDR1 is ENHRY and CDR2 is SYGVKD. V shed 2 bases, J shed 7 bases, and the junction held 5 bases outside the gene matches. The CDR3 consists of 13 residues. The CDR3 reads CAISEDRVGEQYF. The DNA for the CDR3 is TGTGCCATCAGTGAGGACAGGGTGGGGGAGCAGTACTTC.

This sequence joins TRBV11-2 and TRBJ2-7; 9 nucleotides match TRBD2. The CDR3 covers 14 residues. V shed 6 bases and J 7 bases; nucleotides not matched to a gene: 10. Germline V CDR1 and CDR2: SGHAT, FQNNGV. CDR3 nucleotide sequence: TGTGCCAGCAGTTTGACTAGCGGAGTCGGAGAGCAGTACTTC. As protein: CASSLTSGVGEQYF.

This clonotype was detected a few times. The chain combines TRBV15 with TRBJ1-1; 8 bases match TRBD1. J gave up 0 bases and V 0 bases, and 9 bases lay outside the gene matches. The CDR3 has 18 residues. Germline V gene sequence: CDR1 LNHNV, CDR2 YYDKDF (reference sequence). The CDR3 bases are TGTGCCACCAGCAGAGATGTTGGGGCAGGGGGCATGAACACTGAAGCTTTCTTT. Amino acids: CATSRDVGAGGMNTEAFF.

This clonotype was observed a handful of times. CDR3 sequence reads: CASSLGGILTDTQYF. The CDR3 DNA reads TGTGCCAGCAGCTTGGGGGGGATCCTCACAGATACGCAGTATTTT. This chain connects TRBV5-4 to TRBJ2-3; D may correspond to TRBD1 or TRBD2 (5 bases each). The CDR3 has 15 residues. Between the trimmed V and J ends, which lost 0 bases and 2 bases, there was a span of 10 bases. The germline V gene encodes CDR1 SGHNT and CDR2 YYREEE (reference sequence).

CDR3: CSVETTGYTQYF. For the CDR3, the DNA is TGCAGCGTTGAAACAACAGGGTATACGCAGTATTTT. The chain carries TRBV29-1 and TRBJ2-3; D perhaps matches TRBD1 (6 bases). In germline, CDR1 is SQVTM, CDR2 ANQGSEA. Trimming removed 2 bases from V and 7 bases from J, with 10 bases in between. This CDR3 contains 12 residues.